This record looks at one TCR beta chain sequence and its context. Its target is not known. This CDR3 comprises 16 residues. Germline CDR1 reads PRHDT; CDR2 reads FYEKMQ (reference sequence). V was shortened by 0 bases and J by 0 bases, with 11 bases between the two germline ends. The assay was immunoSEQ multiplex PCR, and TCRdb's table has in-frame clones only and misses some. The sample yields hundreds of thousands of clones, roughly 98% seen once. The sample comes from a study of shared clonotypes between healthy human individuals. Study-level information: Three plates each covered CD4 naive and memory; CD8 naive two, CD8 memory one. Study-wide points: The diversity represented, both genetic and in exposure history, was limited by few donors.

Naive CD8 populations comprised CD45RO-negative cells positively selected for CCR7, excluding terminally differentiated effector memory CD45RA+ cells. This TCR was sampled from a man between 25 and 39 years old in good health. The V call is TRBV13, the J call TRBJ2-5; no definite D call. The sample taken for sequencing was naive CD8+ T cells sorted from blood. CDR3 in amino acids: CASSLGSAGDQETQYF. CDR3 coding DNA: TGTGCCAGCAGCTTAGGATCGGCAGGAGACCAAGAGACCCAGTACTTC.